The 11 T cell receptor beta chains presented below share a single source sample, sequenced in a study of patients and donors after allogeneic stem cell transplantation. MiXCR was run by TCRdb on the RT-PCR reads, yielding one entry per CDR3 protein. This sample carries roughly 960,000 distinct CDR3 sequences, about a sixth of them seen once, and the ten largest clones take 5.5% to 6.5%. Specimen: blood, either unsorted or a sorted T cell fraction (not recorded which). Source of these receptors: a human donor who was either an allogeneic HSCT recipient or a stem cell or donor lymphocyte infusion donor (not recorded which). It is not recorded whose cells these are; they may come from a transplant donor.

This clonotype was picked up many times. CDR3 sequence reads: CASSNPTQGLETQYF. The CDR3 nucleotides read TGTGCCAGCAGCAATCCCACCCAGGGGTTAGAGACCCAGTACTTC. This chain uses TRBV7-6 with TRBJ2-5, with a weak D call TRBD1 (6 bases). The CDR3 runs to 15 residues. Trimming pared 5 bases from V and 4 bases from J, leaving 17 bases between. CDR1 is SGHVS and CDR2 is FNYEAQ in the germline V gene.

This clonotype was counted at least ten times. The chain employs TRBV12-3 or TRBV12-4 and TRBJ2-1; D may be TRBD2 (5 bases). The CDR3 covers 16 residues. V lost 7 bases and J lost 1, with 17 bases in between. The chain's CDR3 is CASIPGSWRSYNEQFF. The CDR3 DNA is TGTGCCAGCATTCCAGGTTCGTGGAGGTCCTACAATGAGCAGTTCTTC.

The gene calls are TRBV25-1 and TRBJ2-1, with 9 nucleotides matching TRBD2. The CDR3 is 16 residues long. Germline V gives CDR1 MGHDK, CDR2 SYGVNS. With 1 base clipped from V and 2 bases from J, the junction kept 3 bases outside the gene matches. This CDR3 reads CASSESPSGAYNEQFF. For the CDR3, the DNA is TGTGCCAGCAGTGAATCTCCTAGCGGGGCCTACAATGAGCAGTTCTTC.

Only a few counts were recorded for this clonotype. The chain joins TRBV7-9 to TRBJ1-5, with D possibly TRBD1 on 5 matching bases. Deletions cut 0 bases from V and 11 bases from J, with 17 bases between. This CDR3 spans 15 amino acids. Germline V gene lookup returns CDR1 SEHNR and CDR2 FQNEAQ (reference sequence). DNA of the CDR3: TGTGCCAGCAGCTTAGCGACAAGGGGCCAAGGGGCCCAGCATTTT. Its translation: CASSLATRGQGAQHF.

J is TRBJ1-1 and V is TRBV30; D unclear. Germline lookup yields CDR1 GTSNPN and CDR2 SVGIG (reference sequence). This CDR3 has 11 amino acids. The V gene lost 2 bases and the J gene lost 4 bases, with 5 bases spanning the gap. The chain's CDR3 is CAWSQATEAFF. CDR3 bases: TGTGCCTGGAGTCAGGCCACTGAAGCTTTCTTT. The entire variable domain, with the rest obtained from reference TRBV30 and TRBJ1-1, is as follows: SQTIHQWPATLVQPVGSPLSLECTVEGTSNPNLYWYRQAAGRGLQLLFYSVGIGQISSEVPQNLSASRPQDRQFILSSKKLLLSDSGFYLCAWSQATEAFFGQGTRLTVV.

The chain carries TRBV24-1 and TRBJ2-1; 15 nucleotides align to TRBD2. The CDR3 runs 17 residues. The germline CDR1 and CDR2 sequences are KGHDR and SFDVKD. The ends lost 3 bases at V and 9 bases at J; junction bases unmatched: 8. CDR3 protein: CATSDRVGLAGGCEQFF. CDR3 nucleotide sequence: TGTGCCACCAGTGATCGGGTCGGACTAGCGGGAGGGTGTGAGCAGTTCTTC.

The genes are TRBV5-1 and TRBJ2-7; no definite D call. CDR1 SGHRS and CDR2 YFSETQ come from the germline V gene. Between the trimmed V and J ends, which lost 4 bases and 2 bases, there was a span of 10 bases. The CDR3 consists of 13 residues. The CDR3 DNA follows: TGCGCCAGCAGCAAGTCGGCTCCCTACGAGCAGTACTTC. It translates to CASSKSAPYEQYF.

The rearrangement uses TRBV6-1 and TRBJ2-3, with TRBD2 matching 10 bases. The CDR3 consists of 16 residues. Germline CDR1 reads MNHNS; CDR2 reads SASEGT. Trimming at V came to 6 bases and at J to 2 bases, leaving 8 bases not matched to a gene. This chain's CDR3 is CASRARTSGSTDTQYF. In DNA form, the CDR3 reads TGTGCCAGCAGAGCCCGGACTAGCGGTTCCACAGATACGCAGTATTTT.

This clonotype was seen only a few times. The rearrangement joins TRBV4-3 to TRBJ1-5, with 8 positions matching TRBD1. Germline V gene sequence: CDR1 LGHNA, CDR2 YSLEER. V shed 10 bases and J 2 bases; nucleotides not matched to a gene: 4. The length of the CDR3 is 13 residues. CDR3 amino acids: CATLQGGNQPQHF. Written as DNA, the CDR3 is TGCGCCACGTTACAGGGGGGCAATCAGCCCCAGCATTTT.

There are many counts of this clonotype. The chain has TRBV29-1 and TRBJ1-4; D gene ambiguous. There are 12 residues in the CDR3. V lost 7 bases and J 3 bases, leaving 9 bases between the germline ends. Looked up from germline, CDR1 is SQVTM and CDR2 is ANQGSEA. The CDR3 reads CSGGYPNEKLFF. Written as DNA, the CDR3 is TGCAGCGGGGGATATCCTAATGAAAAACTGTTTTTT.

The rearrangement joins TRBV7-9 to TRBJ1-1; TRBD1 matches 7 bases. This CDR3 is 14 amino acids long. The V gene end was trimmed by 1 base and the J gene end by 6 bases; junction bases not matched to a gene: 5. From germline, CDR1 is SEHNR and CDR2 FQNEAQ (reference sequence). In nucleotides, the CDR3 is TGTGCCAGCAGCTTAGGGAAGGGGGCTGCTGAAGCTTTCTTT. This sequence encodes CASSLGKGAAEAFF.